The sequence of this T cell receptor (beta chain) was determined in a study of neoadjuvant anti-PD-1 for oral cavity cancer (dated by TCRdb to the early 2020s). In the study overall: Patients mostly received three to four biweekly doses of nivolumab at 3 mg/kg before curative-intent surgical resection. Patients with complete response, partial response or stable disease by RECIST 1.1 were defined as responders, whereas patients with progression were defined as non-responders. The parent correlative cohort included some twelve patients, with a roughly 35% response rate. For patients who did not progress, a fourth nivolumab dose was given around day 43, followed by definitive surgical resection on days 50-56.

CDR1 and CDR2 are drawn from the germline V gene (reference sequence): SEHNR, FQNEAQ. Measured from the cysteine to the phenylalanine, the CDR3 is 16 residues long. The only DNA kept is the CDR3, 48 bases in frame from the first base. The time point label corresponds to: before neoadjuvant nivolumab. Patients had been newly diagnosed with stage II-IVA oral cavity squamous cell carcinoma, and no prior systemic or radiation treatment had been given to the patients. The cohort was made up of patients with locally advanced, HPV-negative oral cavity squamous cell carcinoma. Peripheral blood mononuclear cells were analyzed directly and were not maintained or expanded in culture. The samples were drawn from a longitudinal correlative study tied to a single-arm phase II trial testing neoadjuvant nivolumab in oral cavity squamous cell carcinoma. Subject-matched pre- and post-treatment PBMCs and tumors from three responders and three non-responders underwent genomic DNA-based TCRbeta sequencing. Peripheral blood mononuclear cells were collected once before nivolumab treatment and again after treatment, at the time of surgery. The Maxwell RSC DNA from Cells kit was used to extract genomic DNA from PBMCs.

As for this clone: Its antigen target is currently unknown. One end of the junction varies from germline; a read error may be responsible.

For deep sequencing of PBMC libraries, mostly 480 ng of input genomic DNA was used, and six replicates were run per sample. The immunoSEQ hsTCRbeta kit was used to prepare TCRbeta libraries, following the manufacturer's instructions. The finished libraries were brought together in one pool at roughly 2.7 nM, which was then read using an Illumina NovaSeq 6000 S4 flow cell. In the authors' own workflow: The immunoSEQ Analyzer handled quality control and preprocessing of the raw data. The analysis was limited to productive rearrangements, and each clonotype was defined by a unique CDR3 amino acid sequence. Repertoire clonality was estimated as the Gini-Simpson index, computed with the R package tcR. Gini indices were compared with Student's t test, and associations with tumor size change were assessed by Pearson correlation. Here the immuneACCESS table is served through TCRdb, limited to in-frame sequences with V and J called. Missing clones are a known gap in these copies; in checked studies unresolved V genes cover under half, and the rest lacks a known reason. V, J and clone size are taken as reported in that table, and D and trimming were inferred from the DNA itself. Across this sample there are fewer than 70,000 clones, with around four fifths seen only once. The top ten constitute 2% to 3% of the sample.

Study-wide conclusions, independent of this receptor: Higher pretreatment blood Treg/Th17 ratios correlated with higher pretreatment blood TCRbeta clonality and lower post-treatment tumor TCRbeta clonality. Within PBMCs, T cell clonality (Gini index) was significantly higher in non-responders than responders after neoadjuvant nivolumab. Only a few patients per response group were included in the TCR analyses, and the authors called for validation in larger cohorts.

This clonotype was obtained from a person aged 35-79 years with oral cavity squamous cell carcinoma. Here the chain combines TRBV7-9 and TRBJ2-2; the D gene could be TRBD1 or TRBD2, each one agreeing over 6 bases. This material consisted of PBMCs, taken before nivolumab (anti-PD-1) treatment. This receptor has the CDR3 CASSLALGGLAGELFF. The DNA sequence is as follows: TGTGCCAGCAGTTTAGCCCTTGGGGGGCTAGCCGGGGAGCTGTTTTTT.